This T cell receptor beta chain was observed in a study of CD8 T cells in Susac syndrome. This CDR3 contains 15 residues. Looked up from germline, CDR1 is SGHTA and CDR2 is FQGTGA. A note on this clonotype: At one end the junction does not follow the germline gene, possibly because of a read error.

After extraction with the RNeasy kit, about 0.5 to 1 ug of the RNA was reverse transcribed using random hexamers. TCRdb fed the immunoSEQ multiplex PCR reads into MiXCR, producing one record per CDR3 protein. The data hold some 160,000 distinct CDR3 sequences, with around 95% observed a single time. The genes are TRBV7-3 and TRBJ2-1; 7 nucleotides agree with TRBD1. The TCR originated in a human donor with multiple sclerosis. The sample taken for sequencing was CD8+ T cells from PBMCs. The CDR3 loop reads CASSVTGASNNEQFF. CDR3 DNA: TGTGCCAGCAGCGTAACAGGGGCCTCCAACAATGAGCAGTTCTTC.